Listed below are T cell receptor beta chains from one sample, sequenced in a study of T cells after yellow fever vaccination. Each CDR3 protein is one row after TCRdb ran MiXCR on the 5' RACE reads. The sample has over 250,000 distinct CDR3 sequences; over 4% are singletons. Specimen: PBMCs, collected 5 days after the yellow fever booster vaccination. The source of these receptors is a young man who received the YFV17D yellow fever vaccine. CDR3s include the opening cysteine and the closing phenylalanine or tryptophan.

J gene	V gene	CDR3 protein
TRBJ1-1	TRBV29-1	CSVETGDFVNTEAFF
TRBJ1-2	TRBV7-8	CASSSRTAANYGYTF
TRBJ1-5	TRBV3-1	CASSQGAQMNQPQHF
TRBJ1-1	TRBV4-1	CASSQGLRGAEAFF
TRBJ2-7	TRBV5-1	CASIGDSYEQYF
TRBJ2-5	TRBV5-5	CASSLELRQETQYF
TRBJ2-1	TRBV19	CASYPRGGSYNEQFF
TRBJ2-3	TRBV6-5	CASSYIGDTDTQYF
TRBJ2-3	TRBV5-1	CASSPPMDYTDTQYF
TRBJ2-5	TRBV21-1	CASSRHTETQYF
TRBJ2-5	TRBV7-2	CASSSQSQGLKETQYF
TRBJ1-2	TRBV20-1	CSASETVYGYTF
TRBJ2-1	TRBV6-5	CASSQLAGGYNEQFF
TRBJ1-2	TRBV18	CASSPPHGAGYTF
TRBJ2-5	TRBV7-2	CASSLAGLAGETQYF
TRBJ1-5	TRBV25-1	CASTGERGGNQPQHF
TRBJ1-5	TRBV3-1	CASSQGWDRNGPQHF
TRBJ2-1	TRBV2	CASSIRLANNEQFF
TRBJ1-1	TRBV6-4	CASSKGTDTEAFF
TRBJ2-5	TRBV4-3	CASSQVSVVGGLGETQYF
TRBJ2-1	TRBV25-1	CASSDSGGPQFF
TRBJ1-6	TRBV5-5	CASSWTGVMPYNSPLHF
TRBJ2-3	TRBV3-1	CASSQGLGRATDTQYF
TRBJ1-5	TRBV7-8	CASSLMRRGAGQPQHF
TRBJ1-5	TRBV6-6	CASTPDRSEPQHF
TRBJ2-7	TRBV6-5	CASSRGGTSGGSYEQYF
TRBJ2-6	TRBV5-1	CASRGAPGANVLTF
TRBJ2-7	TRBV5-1	CASSTSGGSYEQYF
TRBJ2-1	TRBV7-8	CASNPRGRNEQFF
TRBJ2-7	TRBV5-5	CASSLPQRDSSYEQYF
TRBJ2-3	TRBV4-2	CASSQERRTQYF
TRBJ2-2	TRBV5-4	CASHPPDSPDLANTGELFF
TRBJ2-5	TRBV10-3	CAISASQETQYF
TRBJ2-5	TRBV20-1	CSVISRGQETQYF
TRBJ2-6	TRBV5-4	CASSLNSHSGANVLTF
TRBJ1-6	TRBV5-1	CASSLVSSDNSPLHF
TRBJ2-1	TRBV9	CASSDPRGPSGGAYNEQFF
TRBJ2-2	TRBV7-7	CASSFSRTANTGELFF
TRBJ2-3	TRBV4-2	CASSQTSGGPDTQYF
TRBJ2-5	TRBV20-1	CSALNPGGLGETQYF
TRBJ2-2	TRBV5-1	CASSRDSLPGELFF
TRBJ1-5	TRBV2	CASKPTGGQPQHF
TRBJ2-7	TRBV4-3	CASSRSPGQYYEQYF
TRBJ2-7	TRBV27	CASSGEGASGYEQYF
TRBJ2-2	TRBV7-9	CASSPMGGELFF
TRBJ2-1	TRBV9	CASSSQLNEQFF
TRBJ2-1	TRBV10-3	CAISEPKLGGGGAAEQFF
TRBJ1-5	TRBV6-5	CASSLGPGSPSNQPQHF
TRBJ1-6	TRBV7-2	CASSLDRAGSPLHF
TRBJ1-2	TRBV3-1	CASSQERVGRTNYGYTF
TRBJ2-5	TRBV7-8	CASSSVSQKTQYF
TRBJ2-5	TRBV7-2	CASSLVQGGEGTQYF